This T cell receptor beta chain was recovered during a study of CD8+CD57+ T cells in acquired aplastic anemia. Overall study context: Quantities of DNA derived from sorted CD4+ and CD8+ cells averaged 3.2 ug. As sequenced from healthy donors, CD4+ cells averaged about 10.8 million reads. Study-level findings and limits: In common between the patients and the controls were approximately 28 CD8+ CDR3 sequences. Researchers reported that CD8+ Simpson's diversity was not significantly different in patients versus controls.

Genomic DNA templated the TCR beta VDJ and CDR3 profiling. From the reads, TCRdb called clonotypes with MiXCR, one entry per CDR3 protein. Altogether roughly 80,000 distinct CDR3 sequences are present, 40% to 55% being singletons, with the ten largest covering about 66%. In germline, CDR1 is MNHEY, CDR2 SMNVEV (reference sequence). The length of the CDR3 is 13 residues. On this clonotype itself: The antigen is unknown. The junction does not match germline at one end; this may be a read error.

V usage is TRBV27 and J usage is TRBJ1-5, with D uncertain. This TCR derives from a human donor in good health, serving as a control. The sample consisted of sorted CD4+, CD8+, or CD8+CD57+ T cells (not recorded which) from PBMCs. The CDR3 protein is CAGSLASNQPQHF. The CDR3 DNA follows: TGTGCCGGCAGTTTGGCCAGCAACCAGCCCCAGCATTTT.